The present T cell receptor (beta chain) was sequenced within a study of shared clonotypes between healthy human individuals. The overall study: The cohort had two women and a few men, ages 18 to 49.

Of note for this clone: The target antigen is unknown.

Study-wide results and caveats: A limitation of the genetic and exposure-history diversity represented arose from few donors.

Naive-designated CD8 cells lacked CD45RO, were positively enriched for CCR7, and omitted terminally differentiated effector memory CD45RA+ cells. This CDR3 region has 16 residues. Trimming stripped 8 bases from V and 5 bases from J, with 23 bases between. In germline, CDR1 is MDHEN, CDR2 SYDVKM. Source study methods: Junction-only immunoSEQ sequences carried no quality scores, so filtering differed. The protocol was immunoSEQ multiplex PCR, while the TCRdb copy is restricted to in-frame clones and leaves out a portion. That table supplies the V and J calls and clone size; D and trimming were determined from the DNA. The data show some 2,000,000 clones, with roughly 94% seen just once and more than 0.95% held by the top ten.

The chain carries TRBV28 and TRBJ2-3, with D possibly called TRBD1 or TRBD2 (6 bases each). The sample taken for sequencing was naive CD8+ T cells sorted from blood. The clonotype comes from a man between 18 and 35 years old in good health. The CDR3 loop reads CASSQEVGGRGDTQYF. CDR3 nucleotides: TGTGCCAGCTCCCAAGAAGTGGGGGGCCGCGGAGATACGCAGTATTTT.